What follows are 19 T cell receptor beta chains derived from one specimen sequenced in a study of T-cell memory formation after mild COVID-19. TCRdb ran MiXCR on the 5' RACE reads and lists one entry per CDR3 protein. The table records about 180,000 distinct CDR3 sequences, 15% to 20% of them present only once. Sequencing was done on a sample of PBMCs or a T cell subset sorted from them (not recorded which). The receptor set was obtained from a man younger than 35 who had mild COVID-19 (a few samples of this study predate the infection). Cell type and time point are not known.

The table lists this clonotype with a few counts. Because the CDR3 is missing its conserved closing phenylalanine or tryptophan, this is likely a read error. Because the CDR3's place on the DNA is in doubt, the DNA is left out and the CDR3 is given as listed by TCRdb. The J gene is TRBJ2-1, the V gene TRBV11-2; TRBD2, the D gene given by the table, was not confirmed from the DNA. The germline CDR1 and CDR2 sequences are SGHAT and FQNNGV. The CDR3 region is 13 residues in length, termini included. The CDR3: CASRVWASGGLAL.

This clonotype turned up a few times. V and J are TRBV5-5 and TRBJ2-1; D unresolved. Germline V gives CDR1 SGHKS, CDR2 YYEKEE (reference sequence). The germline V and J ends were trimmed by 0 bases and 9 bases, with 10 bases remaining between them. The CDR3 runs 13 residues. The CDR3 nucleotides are TGTGCCAGCAGCTTGGGCCCCTTGACTGAGCAGTTCTTC. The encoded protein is CASSLGPLTEQFF.

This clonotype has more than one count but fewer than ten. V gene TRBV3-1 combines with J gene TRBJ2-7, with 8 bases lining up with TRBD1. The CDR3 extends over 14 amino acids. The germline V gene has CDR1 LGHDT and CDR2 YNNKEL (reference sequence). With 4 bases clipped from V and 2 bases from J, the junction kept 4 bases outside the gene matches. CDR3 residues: CASSPRTGTYEQYF. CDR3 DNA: TGTGCCAGCAGCCCACGGACAGGGACCTACGAGCAGTACTTC.

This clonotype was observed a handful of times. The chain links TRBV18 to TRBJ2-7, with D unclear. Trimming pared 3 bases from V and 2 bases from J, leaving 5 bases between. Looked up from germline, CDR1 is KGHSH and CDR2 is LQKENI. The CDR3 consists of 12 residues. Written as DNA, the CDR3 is TGTGCCAGCTCACCCCAAGCCTACGAGCAGTACTTC. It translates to CASSPQAYEQYF. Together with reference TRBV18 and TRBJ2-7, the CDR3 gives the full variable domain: NAGVMQNPRHLVRRRGQEARLRCSPMKGHSHVYWYRQLPEEGLKFMVYLQKENIIDESGMPKERFSAEFPKEGPSILRIQQVVRGDSAAYFCASSPQAYEQYFGPGTRLTVT.

The chain's CDR3 is CASRTAGTGGRDTQYF. As DNA, the CDR3 is TGTGCCAGCAGAACCGCCGGGACAGGGGGCCGAGATACGCAGTATTTT. The genes are TRBV27 and TRBJ2-3; 12 bases agree with TRBD1. The CDR3 extends over 16 amino acids. Germline V gene sequence: CDR1 MNHEY, CDR2 SMNVEV (reference sequence). The J segment lost 5 bases and the V segment lost 6 bases, leaving 9 bases of the junction unmatched.

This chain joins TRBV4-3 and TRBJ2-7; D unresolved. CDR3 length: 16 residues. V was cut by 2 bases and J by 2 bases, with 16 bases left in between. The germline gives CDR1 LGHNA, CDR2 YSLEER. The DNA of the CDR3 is TGCGCCAGCAGCCAATACCCGGGCCCATCGGCCTACGAGCAGTACTTC. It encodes CASSQYPGPSAYEQYF.

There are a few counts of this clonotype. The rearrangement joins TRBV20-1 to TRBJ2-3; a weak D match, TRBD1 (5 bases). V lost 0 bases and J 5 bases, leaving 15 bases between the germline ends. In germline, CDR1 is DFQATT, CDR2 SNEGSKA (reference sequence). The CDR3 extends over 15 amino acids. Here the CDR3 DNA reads TGCAGTGCTAGAGATCCGGCAGGGAATAGAGATACGCAGTATTTT. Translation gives CSARDPAGNRDTQYF.

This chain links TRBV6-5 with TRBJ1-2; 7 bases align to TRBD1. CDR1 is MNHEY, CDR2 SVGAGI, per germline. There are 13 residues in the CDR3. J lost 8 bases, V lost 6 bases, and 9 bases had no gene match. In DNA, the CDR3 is TGTGCCAGCAGACAAACAGGGGTTCTCGGCTACACCTTC. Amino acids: CASRQTGVLGYTF.

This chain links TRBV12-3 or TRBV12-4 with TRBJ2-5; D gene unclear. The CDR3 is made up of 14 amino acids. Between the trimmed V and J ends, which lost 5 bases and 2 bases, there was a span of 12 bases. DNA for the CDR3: TGTGCCAGCAGTCCCCCGAGCAGGCAAGAGACCCAGTACTTC. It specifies CASSPPSRQETQYF.

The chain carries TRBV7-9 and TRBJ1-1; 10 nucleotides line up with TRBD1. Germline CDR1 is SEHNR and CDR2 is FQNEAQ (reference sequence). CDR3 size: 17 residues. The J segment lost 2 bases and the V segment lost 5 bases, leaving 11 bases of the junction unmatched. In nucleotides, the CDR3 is TGTGCCAGCAGCCGCGTCCCGGGACAGGGGTTTAACACTGAAGCTTTCTTT. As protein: CASSRVPGQGFNTEAFF.

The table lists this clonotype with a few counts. CDR3 sequence reads: CASSRRADTQYF. In DNA, the CDR3 is TGTGCCAGCAGCCGCAGGGCGGATACGCAGTATTTT. The chain recombines TRBV7-2 with TRBJ2-3; TRBD1 is a possible D gene (5 bases). Germline loops: CDR1 SGHTA, CDR2 FQGNSA. The CDR3 length is 12 residues. V lost 5 bases and J 6 bases, leaving 9 bases between the germline ends.

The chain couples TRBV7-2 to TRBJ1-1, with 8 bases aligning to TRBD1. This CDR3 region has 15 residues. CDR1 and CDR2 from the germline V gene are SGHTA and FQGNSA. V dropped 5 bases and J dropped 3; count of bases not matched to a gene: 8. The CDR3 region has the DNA TGTGCCAGCAGCCCCAGGGGGCTCACCTACACTGAAGCTTTCTTT. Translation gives CASSPRGLTYTEAFF.

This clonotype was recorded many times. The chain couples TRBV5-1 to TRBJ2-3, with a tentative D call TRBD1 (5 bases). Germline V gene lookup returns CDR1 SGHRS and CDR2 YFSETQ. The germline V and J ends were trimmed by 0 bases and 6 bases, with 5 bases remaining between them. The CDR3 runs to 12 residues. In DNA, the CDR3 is TGCGCCAGCAGCTTGGAGGGGGATACGCAGTATTTT. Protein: CASSLEGDTQYF.

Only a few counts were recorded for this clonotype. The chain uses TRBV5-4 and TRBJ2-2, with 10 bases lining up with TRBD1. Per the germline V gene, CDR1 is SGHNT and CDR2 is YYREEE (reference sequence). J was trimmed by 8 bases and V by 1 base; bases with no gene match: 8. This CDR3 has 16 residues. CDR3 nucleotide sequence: TGTGCCAGCAGCTTGAGTGGGACAGGGGCTCAGGGGGAGCTGTTTTTT. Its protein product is CASSLSGTGAQGELFF.

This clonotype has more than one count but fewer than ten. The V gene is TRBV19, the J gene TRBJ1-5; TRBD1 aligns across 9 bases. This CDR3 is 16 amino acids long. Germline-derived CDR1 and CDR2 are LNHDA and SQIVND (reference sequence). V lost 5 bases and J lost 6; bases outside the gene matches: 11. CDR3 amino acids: CASSLRPGQGGQPQHF. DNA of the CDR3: TGTGCCAGTAGTTTACGACCGGGACAGGGTGGTCAGCCCCAGCATTTT.

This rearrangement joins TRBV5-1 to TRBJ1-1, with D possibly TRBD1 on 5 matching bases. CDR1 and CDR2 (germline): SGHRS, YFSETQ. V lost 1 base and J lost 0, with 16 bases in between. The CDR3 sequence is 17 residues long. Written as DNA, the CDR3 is TGCGCCAGCAGCTTGTGGGTCGGGGCATTTATGAACACTGAAGCTTTCTTT. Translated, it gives CASSLWVGAFMNTEAFF.

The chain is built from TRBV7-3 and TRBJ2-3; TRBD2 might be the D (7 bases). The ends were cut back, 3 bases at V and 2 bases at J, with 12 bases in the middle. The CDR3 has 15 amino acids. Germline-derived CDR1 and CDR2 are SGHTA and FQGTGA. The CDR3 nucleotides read TGTGCCAGCAGCTTCCGCGGGGGCCACACAGATACGCAGTATTTT. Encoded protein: CASSFRGGHTDTQYF.

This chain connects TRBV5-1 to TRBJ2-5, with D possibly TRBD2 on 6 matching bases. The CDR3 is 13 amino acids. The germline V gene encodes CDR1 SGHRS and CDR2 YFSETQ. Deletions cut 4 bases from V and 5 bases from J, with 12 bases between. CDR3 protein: CASSGGSGETQYF. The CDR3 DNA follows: TGCGCCAGCAGCGGGGGAAGCGGGGAGACCCAGTACTTC. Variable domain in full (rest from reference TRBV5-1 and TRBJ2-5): KAGVTQTPRYLIKTRGQQVTLSCSPISGHRSVSWYQQTPGQGLQFLFEYFSETQRNKGNFPGRFSGRQFSNSRSEMNVSTLELGDSALYLCASSGGSGETQYFGPGTRLLVL.

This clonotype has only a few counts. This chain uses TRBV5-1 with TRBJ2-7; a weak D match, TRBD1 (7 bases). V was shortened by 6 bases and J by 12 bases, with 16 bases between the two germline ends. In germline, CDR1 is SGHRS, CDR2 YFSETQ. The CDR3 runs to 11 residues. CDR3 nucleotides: TGCGCCAGCACCTCGGGGGACAGACGGTACTTC. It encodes CASTSGDRRYF.